The 7 T cell receptor beta chains given below trace back to one sample, sequenced in a study of graft-versus-host responses after intestinal transplantation. Profiling relied on immunoSEQ multiplex PCR, and the TCRdb table lists in-frame clones only, not all of them. This sample carries under 90,000 clones, around 92% of them seen once, and the ten largest clones take around 0.69%. The sequences come from PBMCs, collected 98 days after intestinal transplantation. Every receptor here comes from a human patient who received an intestinal transplant, so some T cells may come from the graft donor.

The chain has TRBV9 and TRBJ2-5; tentatively, D is TRBD2 (6 bases). The V gene lost 2 bases and the J gene lost 2 bases, with 10 bases spanning the gap. Germline CDR1 reads SGDLS; CDR2 reads YYNGEE. This CDR3 has 14 amino acids. This CDR3 is CASSVAGRQETQYF. The DNA of the CDR3 is TGTGCCAGCAGCGTGGCGGGGAGACAAGAGACCCAGTACTTC.

V is TRBV18 and J is TRBJ2-7; TRBD1 matches at 10 bases. There are 15 residues in the CDR3. The germline gives CDR1 KGHSH, CDR2 LQKENI. V trimming: 3 bases; J trimming: 5 bases; junction bases outside the gene matches: 7. In DNA, the CDR3 is TGTGCCAGCTCACCCGACGGACAGGGGGGGAACGAGCAGTACTTC. This codes for CASSPDGQGGNEQYF. The complete variable domain, with remaining parts taken from reference TRBV18 and TRBJ2-7, reads NAGVMQNPRHLVRRRGQEARLRCSPMKGHSHVYWYRQLPEEGLKFMVYLQKENIIDESGMPKERFSAEFPKEGPSILRIQQVVRGDSAAYFCASSPDGQGGNEQYFGPGTRLTVT.

This clone appeared once. This chain connects TRBV11-1 to TRBJ2-7, with 10 bases matching TRBD2. This CDR3 is 14 amino acids long. J lost 4 bases, V lost 5 bases, and 5 bases had no gene match. Germline V CDR1 and CDR2: SGHAT, FQDESV (reference sequence). DNA for the CDR3: TGTGCCAGCAGCCCGGGACTAGCGTTATACGAGCAGTACTTC. It translates to CASSPGLALYEQYF. The variable domain in full, completed from reference TRBV11-1 and TRBJ2-7, reads EAEVAQSPRYKITEKSQAVAFWCDPISGHATLYWYRQILGQGPELLVQFQDESVVDDSQLPKDRFSAERLKGVDSTLKIQPAELGDSAMYLCASSPGLALYEQYFGPGTRLTVT.

The V and J genes are TRBV11-1 and TRBJ2-7; D assignment may be TRBD1 or TRBD2 (5 bases each). This CDR3 is built from 14 residues. Germline V gene data show CDR1 as SGHAT and CDR2 as FQDESV (reference sequence). Trimming removed 5 bases at V and 1 base at J, with 12 bases between. This CDR3 reads CASSTGTASYEQYF. The CDR3 DNA follows: TGTGCCAGCAGCACCGGGACGGCTTCCTACGAGCAGTACTTC.

CDR3 nucleotides: TGTGCCATCAGTGACAACTATGGCTACACCTTC. Protein: CAISDNYGYTF. The V gene is TRBV10-3, the J gene TRBJ1-2, with D unclear. Germline CDR1 is ENHRY and CDR2 is SYGVKD. V was cut by 3 bases and J by 2 bases, with 1 base left in between. The length of the CDR3 is 11 residues.

The chain carries TRBV2 and TRBJ1-2; D is uncertain. V lost 4 bases and J lost 5, with 20 bases in between. CDR3 length equals 16 residues. Germline V lookup: CDR1 SNHLY, CDR2 FYNNEI. The CDR3 loop is CASSGEPEAPHYGYTF. DNA for the CDR3: TGTGCCAGCAGTGGGGAACCTGAGGCCCCCCATTATGGCTACACCTTC.

The chain links TRBV30 to TRBJ2-5; 14 bases align to TRBD2. The CDR3 extends over 14 amino acids. CDR1 and CDR2 from the germline V gene are GTSNPN and SVGIG (reference sequence). J was trimmed by 5 bases and V by 5 bases; bases with no gene match: 4. The CDR3 sequence: CAWAGTSGSETQYF. The CDR3 nucleotides read TGTGCCTGGGCCGGGACTAGCGGGAGTGAGACCCAGTACTTC.